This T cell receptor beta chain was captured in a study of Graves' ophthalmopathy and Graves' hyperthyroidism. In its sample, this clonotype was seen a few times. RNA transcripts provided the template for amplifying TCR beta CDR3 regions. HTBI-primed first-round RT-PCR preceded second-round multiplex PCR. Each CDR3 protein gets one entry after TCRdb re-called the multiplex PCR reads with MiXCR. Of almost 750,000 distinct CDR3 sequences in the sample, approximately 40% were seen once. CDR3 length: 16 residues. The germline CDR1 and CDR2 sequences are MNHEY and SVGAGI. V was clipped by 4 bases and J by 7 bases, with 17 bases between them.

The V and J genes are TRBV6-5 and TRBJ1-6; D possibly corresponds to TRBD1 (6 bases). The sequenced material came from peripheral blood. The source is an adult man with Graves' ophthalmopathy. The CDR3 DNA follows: TGTGCCAGCAGTTTCGAAATACAGGGTTGGAATTCACCCCTCCACTTT. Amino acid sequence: CASSFEIQGWNSPLHF.